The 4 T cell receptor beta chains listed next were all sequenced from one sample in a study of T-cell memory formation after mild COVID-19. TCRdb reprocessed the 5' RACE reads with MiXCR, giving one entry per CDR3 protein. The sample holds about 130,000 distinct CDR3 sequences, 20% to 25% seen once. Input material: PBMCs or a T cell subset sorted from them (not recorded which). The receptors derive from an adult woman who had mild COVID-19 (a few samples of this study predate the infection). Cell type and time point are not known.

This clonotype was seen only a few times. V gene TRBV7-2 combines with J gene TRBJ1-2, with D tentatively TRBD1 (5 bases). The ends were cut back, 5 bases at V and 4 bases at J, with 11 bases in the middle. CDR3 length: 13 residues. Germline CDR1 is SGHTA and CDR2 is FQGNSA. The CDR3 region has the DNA TGTGCCAGCAGCAACTACAGGACCTATGGCTACACCTTC. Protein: CASSNYRTYGYTF.

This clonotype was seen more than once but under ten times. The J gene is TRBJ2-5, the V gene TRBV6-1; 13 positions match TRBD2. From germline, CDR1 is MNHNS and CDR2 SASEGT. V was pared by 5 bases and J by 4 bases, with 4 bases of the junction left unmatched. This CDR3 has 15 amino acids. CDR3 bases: TGTGCCAGCAGTAGGACTAGCGGGGGTTCAGAGACCCAGTACTTC. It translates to CASSRTSGGSETQYF.

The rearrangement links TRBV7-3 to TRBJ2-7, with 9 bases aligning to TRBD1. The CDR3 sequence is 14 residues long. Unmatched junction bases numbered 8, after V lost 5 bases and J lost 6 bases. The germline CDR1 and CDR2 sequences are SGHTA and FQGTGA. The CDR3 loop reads CASSLTDRGGEQYF. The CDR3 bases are TGTGCCAGCAGCCTGACTGACAGGGGGGGCGAGCAGTACTTC.

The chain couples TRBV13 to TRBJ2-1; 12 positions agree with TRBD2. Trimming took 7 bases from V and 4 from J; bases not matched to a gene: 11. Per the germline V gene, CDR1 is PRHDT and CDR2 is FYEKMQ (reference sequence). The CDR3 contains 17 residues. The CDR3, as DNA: TGTGCCAGCACCCTAACCGGGACTAGCGGGCGATACAATGAGCAGTTCTTC. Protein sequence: CASTLTGTSGRYNEQFF. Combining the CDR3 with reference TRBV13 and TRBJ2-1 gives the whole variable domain AAGVIQSPRHLIKEKRETATLKCYPIPRHDTVYWYQQGPGQDPQFLISFYEKMQSDKGSIPDRFSAQQFSDYHSELNMSSLELGDSALYFCASTLTGTSGRYNEQFFGPGTRLTVL.